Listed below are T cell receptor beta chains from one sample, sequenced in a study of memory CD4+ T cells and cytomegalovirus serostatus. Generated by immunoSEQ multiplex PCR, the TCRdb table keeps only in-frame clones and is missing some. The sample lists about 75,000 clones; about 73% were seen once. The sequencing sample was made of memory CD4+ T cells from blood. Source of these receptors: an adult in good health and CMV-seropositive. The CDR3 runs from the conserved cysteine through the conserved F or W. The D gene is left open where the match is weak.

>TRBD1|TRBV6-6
CASSSPGQGRRETQYF
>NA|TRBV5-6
CASSLERFNSPLHF
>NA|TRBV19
CASSMGRQETQYF
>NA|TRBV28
CASSSFASNEQFF
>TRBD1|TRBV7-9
CASSSTTGDGYTF
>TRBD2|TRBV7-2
CASSRRLAGGGGETQYF
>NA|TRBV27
CASSWNFMVAPYEQYF
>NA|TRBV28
CASSARAGQETQYF
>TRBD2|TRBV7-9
CASSPPPRLAGLKNEQFF
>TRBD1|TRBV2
CASRAGGDTQYF
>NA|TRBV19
CASSIEHTEAFF
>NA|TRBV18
CASSPRPQELYYGYTF
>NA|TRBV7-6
CASSPTSDGPREKLFF
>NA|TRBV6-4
CASSDNTENTEAFF
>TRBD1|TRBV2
CASSVTGETF
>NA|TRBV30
CAWSVVGSLGF
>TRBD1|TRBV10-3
CAISEDRDYGYTF
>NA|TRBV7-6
CASSLAGGNTGELFF
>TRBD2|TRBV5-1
CASSLAGLATYNEQFF
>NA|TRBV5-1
CASSLGRDEQFF
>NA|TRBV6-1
CASNPGSAKNIQYF
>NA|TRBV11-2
CASSPSGAPGTQYF
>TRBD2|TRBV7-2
CASSSQSGTGANVLTF
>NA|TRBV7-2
CASSLGPTSTDTQYF
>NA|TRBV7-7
CASSLGGGNQETQYF
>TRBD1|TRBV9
CASSGGTAEAKNIQYF
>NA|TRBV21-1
CASSNPTEAFF
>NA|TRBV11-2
CASSLAPLDTDTQYF
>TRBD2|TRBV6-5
CASSYDGRRETQYF
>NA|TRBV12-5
CASGTRTDTQYF
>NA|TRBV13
CASSRDRLTGNTIYF
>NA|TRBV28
CASSLIGPLYEQYF
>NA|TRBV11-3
CASSPVKYTGELFF
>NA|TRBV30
CAWRARRLLNTIYF
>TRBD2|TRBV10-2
CASTKSGLAGQGPQETQYF
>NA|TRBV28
CASSLGDGTRGGYTF
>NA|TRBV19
CASSDQGFEPQHF
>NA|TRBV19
CASSTRGRLEGRTDTQYF
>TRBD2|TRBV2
CASSPPVAGAPRTGELFF
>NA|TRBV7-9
CASSAGGGNSPLHF
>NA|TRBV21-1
CASSAKRDPRGETQYF
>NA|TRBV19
CASRYKGRSTEAFF
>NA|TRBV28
CASSLGQQTDTQYF
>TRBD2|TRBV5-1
CASSTGRLEQYF
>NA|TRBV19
CASSRGRQGEYGYTF
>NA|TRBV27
CASSPGGLNTEAFF
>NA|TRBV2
CASSETIPRETQYF
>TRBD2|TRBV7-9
CASSLGGTSGYNEQFF
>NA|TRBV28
CASFSLLGNQPQHF
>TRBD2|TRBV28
CASTSPSGASYEQYF
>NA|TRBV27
CASASTVVEQFF
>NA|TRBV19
CASSIREASGELFF
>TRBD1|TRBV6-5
CASRSGQGAVGELFF
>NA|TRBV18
CASSYREGDEQFF
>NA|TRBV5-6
CASSLWTTLWENTEAFF
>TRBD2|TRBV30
CAWGLAGVSGANVLTF